This T cell receptor beta chain was sequenced for a study of beta chain features in type 1 diabetes. About the research overall: The patients were much like the healthy donors in age, gender and cell yields. There were 107,917,701 sorted cells examined across all samples.

Every bit of the isolated RNA underwent reverse transcription, so sequencing read expressed TCRB transcripts. Some clones are missing from TCRdb's copy, which holds only in-frame ones; the method was immunoSEQ multiplex PCR. The sample holds over 600,000 clones; around 11% are singletons and the top ten take 0.095% to 0.15%. As for this clone: The antigen remains undetermined.

The CDR3 covers 13 residues. The ends were cut back, 8 bases at V and 5 bases at J, with 12 bases in the middle. Germline V gene sequence: CDR1 SNHLY, CDR2 FYNNEI. Whole-study results and caveats: TCRB CDR3s were moderately but significantly shorter in Type 1 diabetes patients in all four CD4+ subsets. Comparison showed that naive, central memory and Treg TCRB repertoires appeared more similar among patients than among healthy donors. Fewer insertions but more deletions were seen at VDJ junctions in type 1 diabetes patients.

This clonotype originated in a man aged 25 to 40 with type 1 diabetes. Sequenced input: naive CD4+ T cells from blood. V gene TRBV2 combines with J gene TRBJ1-4; D is undetermined. DNA of the CDR3: TGTGCCAGCGGAGGGCAGACAAATGAAAAACTGTTTTTT. It is translated as CASGGQTNEKLFF.